The rows below give T cell receptor beta chains drawn from one sample of a study of T cell responses to AZD1222 COVID-19 vaccine. The method was immunoSEQ multiplex PCR; TCRdb's version includes in-frame clones alone and lacks a portion of them. Here the sample spans around 150,000 clones, approximately 90% being singletons. The material sequenced was peripheral blood, taken 28 days after the second AZD1222 dose. Receptors were obtained from an adult who received the AZD1222 COVID-19 vaccine. Each CDR3 is given with its conserved first and last residue. A D gene is named only where the DNA matches it firmly. Clone sizes are given selectively: once, few, many, or a class where the clone is expanded.

v_gene	j_gene	abundance	d_gene	CDR3nt	CDR3aa
TRBV5-1	TRBJ2-7	NA	NA	TGCGCCAGCAGCTTGGAATCCCCGGGACACGGCTCCTACGAGCAGTACTTC	CASSLESPGHGSYEQYF
TRBV6-5	TRBJ2-7	NA	TRBD1	TGTGCCAGCAGTTGGGACAGGCCCTACGAGCAGTACTTC	CASSWDRPYEQYF
TRBV5-6	TRBJ1-2	NA	NA	TGTGCCAGCAGATTAATCCCTGGGGGCTACACCTTC	CASRLIPGGYTF
TRBV30	TRBJ2-2	NA	NA	TGTGCCTGGAGGAACGGGAACACCGGGGAGCTGTTTTTT	CAWRNGNTGELFF
TRBV29-1	TRBJ1-1	NA	NA	TGCAGCGTTGAACCCCGGATCCGGATGGACACTGAAGCTTTCTTT	CSVEPRIRMDTEAFF
TRBV6-5	TRBJ2-2	NA	NA	TGTGCCAGCAGCTACGTGCGGGGGCGATGGACCGGGGAGCTGTTTTTT	CASSYVRGRWTGELFF
TRBV3-1/TRBV3-2	TRBJ2-3	NA	TRBD2	TGTGCCAGCAGCCAAGATTACAGCGGGACTAGCACAGATACGCAGTATTTT	CASSQDYSGTSTDTQYF
TRBV6-5	TRBJ1-2	NA	NA	TGTGCCAGCAGGCCCCTGCGATCTTCGGGCTACACCTTC	CASRPLRSSGYTF
TRBV30	TRBJ2-1	NA	TRBD2	TGTGCCTGGAGTCTGACTAGCTCGAATAATGAGCAGTTCTTC	CAWSLTSSNNEQFF
TRBV2	TRBJ1-2	NA	TRBD1	TGTGCCAGCAGTAACGGACAGGGCCTCGCTGGCTACACCTTC	CASSNGQGLAGYTF
TRBV6-6	TRBJ2-5	NA	TRBD2	TGTGCCAGCAGTCTCGGACTAGCTGAAGAGACCCAGTACTTC	CASSLGLAEETQYF
TRBV10-1	TRBJ1-4	once	TRBD1	TGCGCCAGCAGTGACTCGACCCTACACGGACAGGTTGAAAAACTGTTTTTT	CASSDSTLHGQVEKLFF
TRBV6-1	TRBJ1-2	NA	NA	TGTGCCAGCAGTGAGGGGCAAGGGGAATATGGCTACACCTTC	CASSEGQGEYGYTF
TRBV18	TRBJ1-1	NA	TRBD1	TGTGCCAGCTCACCCCAGAGGACAGGCAACACTGAAGCTTTCTTT	CASSPQRTGNTEAFF
TRBV25-1	TRBJ1-5	NA	NA	TGTGCCAGCAGTGATACCGGGGATCAGCCCCAGCATTTT	CASSDTGDQPQHF
TRBV5-4	TRBJ1-2	NA	NA	TGTGCCAGCAGCTTATTAGAAAACTATGGCTACACCTTC	CASSLLENYGYTF
TRBV5-1	TRBJ1-5	once	NA	TGCGCCAGCAGCTTATCGGGGGATAGCAATCAGCCCCAGCATTTT	CASSLSGDSNQPQHF
TRBV6-6	TRBJ2-2	few	NA	TGTGCCAGCAGTTACCAGGACACCGGGGAGCTGTTTTTT	CASSYQDTGELFF
TRBV19	TRBJ1-1	NA	NA	TGTGCCAGTAGTCGCGATTGGAGGGAAGGGACTGAAGCTTTCTTT	CASSRDWREGTEAFF
TRBV6-5	TRBJ2-7	NA	NA	TGTGCCAGCAGTCCTGGGGGGGCTCGGCGGGGCGAGCAGTACTTC	CASSPGGARRGEQYF
TRBV4-2	TRBJ2-5	NA	TRBD2	TGTGCCAGCAGCCAACCAGGCGGGACTAGCGAAGAGACCCAGTACTTC	CASSQPGGTSEETQYF
TRBV7-9	TRBJ2-5	NA	NA	TGTGCCAGCCGCCCCCCGGGGTACCAAGAGACCCAGTACTTC	CASRPPGYQETQYF
TRBV4-1	TRBJ2-7	NA	TRBD1	TGCGCCAGCAGCCAGGTCTTCGGGACAGGGGGCACTTACGAGCAGTACTTC	CASSQVFGTGGTYEQYF
TRBV19	TRBJ1-4	NA	TRBD1	TGTGCCAGTAGTACCGAGGGGGCTTCGGGTGAAAAACTGTTTTTT	CASSTEGASGEKLFF
TRBV7-9	TRBJ1-1	NA	TRBD1	TGTGCCAGCAGCTTAGGGACAGGGGAGTGGGGTGAAGCTTTCTTT	CASSLGTGEWGEAFF
TRBV30	TRBJ2-7	NA	TRBD1	TGTGCCTGGAGTCTGGGGGACAGGCTCTCTTACGAGCAGTACTTC	CAWSLGDRLSYEQYF
TRBV18	TRBJ1-2	few	NA	TGTGCCAGCTCCGACAGAGAAGGCTATGGCTACACCTTC	CASSDREGYGYTF
TRBV19	TRBJ2-1	NA	NA	TGTGCCAGCCGCCTAGCTCCGGGAGTGGGCAATGAGCAGTTCTTC	CASRLAPGVGNEQFF
TRBV27	TRBJ2-1	NA	TRBD1	TGTGCCAGCAGTCTCTGGACAGGGGGGGACAATGAGCAGTTCTTC	CASSLWTGGDNEQFF
TRBV7-9	TRBJ2-7	NA	NA	TGTGCCAGCAGCTCACAGGGTAGATCCTACGAGCAGTACTTC	CASSSQGRSYEQYF
TRBV4-2	TRBJ2-3	NA	TRBD2	TGTGCCAGCAGCCAGGTAGGGACTAGCGGAAGAGGGAAAGATACGCAGTATTTT	CASSQVGTSGRGKDTQYF
TRBV6-1	TRBJ1-6	NA	NA	TGTGCCAGCAGTGATGTGATAGGGGGGAGGAATTCACCCCTCCACTTT	CASSDVIGGRNSPLHF
TRBV12-3/TRBV12-4	TRBJ1-4	NA	NA	TGTGCCAGCAGTCTCGGGACATATGAAAAACTGTTTTTT	CASSLGTYEKLFF
TRBV7-8	TRBJ2-1	once	TRBD2	TGTGCCAGCAGCCTCGGGTCGGGCGGGAGATCTTCTGAGCAGTTCTTC	CASSLGSGGRSSEQFF
TRBV2	TRBJ1-1	NA	TRBD1	TGTGCCAGCAGCAAGGACAGGGGGACTGAAGCTTTCTTT	CASSKDRGTEAFF
TRBV19	TRBJ1-3	NA	NA	TGTGCCAGTAGTATAGGGGCGAACTCTGGAAACACCATATATTTT	CASSIGANSGNTIYF
TRBV2	TRBJ2-1	NA	NA	TGTGCCAGCAGTCCCTTAATTACTTCCAATGAGCAGTTCTTC	CASSPLITSNEQFF
TRBV29-1	TRBJ2-1	NA	TRBD1	TGCAGCGTTGAGGGACAGGGTATCTACAATGAGCAGTTCTTC	CSVEGQGIYNEQFF
TRBV5-6	TRBJ1-2	NA	TRBD1	TGTGCCAGCAGCCGACAGGGGAATTATGGCTACACCTTC	CASSRQGNYGYTF
TRBV6-5	TRBJ1-1	NA	NA	TGTGCCAGCAGTTACTCGATGGAGGGGGTGAACACTGAAGCTTTCTTT	CASSYSMEGVNTEAFF
TRBV2	TRBJ1-1	NA	TRBD1	TGTGCCAGCTTTCAGGGATTTGGGACAGGGGTGAACACTGAAGCTTTCTTT	CASFQGFGTGVNTEAFF
TRBV24-1	TRBJ2-4	NA	NA	TGTGCCACCAGTGGCAGTGAAAACATTCAGTACTTC	CATSGSENIQYF
TRBV4-1	TRBJ2-1	NA	TRBD2	TGCGCCAGCAGCCGGACTAGTGGCAATGAGCAGTTCTTC	CASSRTSGNEQFF
TRBV5-6	TRBJ1-1	NA	NA	TGTGCCAGCAGCTGGTTGACAGGCACCCACACTGAAGCTTTCTTT	CASSWLTGTHTEAFF
TRBV6-5	TRBJ2-2	NA	NA	TGTGCCAGCAGCCCCCGAGGGATTCCCACCGGGGAGCTGTTTTTT	CASSPRGIPTGELFF
TRBV5-1	TRBJ1-1	NA	NA	TGCGCCAGCAGCGGGGGGACCGCCGAAGCTTTCTTT	CASSGGTAEAFF
TRBV23-1	TRBJ2-5	NA	NA	TGCGCCAGCAGTGGCGGTGGGGGGAAGACCCAGTACTTC	CASSGGGGKTQYF